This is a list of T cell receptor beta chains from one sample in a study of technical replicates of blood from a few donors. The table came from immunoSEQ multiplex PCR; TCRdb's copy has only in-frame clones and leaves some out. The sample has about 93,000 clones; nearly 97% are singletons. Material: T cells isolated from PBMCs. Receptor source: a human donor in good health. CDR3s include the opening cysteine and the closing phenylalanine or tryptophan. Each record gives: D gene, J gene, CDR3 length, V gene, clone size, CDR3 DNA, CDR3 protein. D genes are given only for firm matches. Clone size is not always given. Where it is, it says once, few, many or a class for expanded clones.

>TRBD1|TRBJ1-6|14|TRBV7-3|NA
TGTGCCAGCAGCACACAGGGGGGGAATTCACCCCTCCACTTT
CASSTQGGNSPLHF
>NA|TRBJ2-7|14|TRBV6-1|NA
TGTGCCAGCAGTGAGGTTGTTAGGGGGTACGAGCAGTACTTC
CASSEVVRGYEQYF
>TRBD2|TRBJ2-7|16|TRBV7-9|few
TGTGCCAGCAGCTGGTTGACTAGCGGGGGTTTCTACGAGCAGTACTTC
CASSWLTSGGFYEQYF
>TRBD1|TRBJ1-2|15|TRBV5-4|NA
TGTGCCAGCAGCTCCCCGGACAGGGACGCCCTTGGCTACACCTTC
CASSSPDRDALGYTF
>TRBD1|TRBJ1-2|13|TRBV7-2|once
TGTGCCAGCAGCTTCCGACAGGGAAATGGCTACACCTTC
CASSFRQGNGYTF
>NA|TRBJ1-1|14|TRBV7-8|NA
TGTGCCAGCAGCTTAGTTGGAGAGAACACTGAAGCTTTCTTT
CASSLVGENTEAFF
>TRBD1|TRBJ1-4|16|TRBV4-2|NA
TGTGCCAGCAGCCAAGATAGATTGGGACAGGATGAAAAACTGTTTTTT
CASSQDRLGQDEKLFF
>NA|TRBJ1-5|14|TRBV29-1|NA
TGCAGCGTTGTGTCCAGGCTTAGCAATCAGCCCCAGCATTTT
CSVVSRLSNQPQHF
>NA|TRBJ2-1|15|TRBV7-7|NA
TGTGCTAGCAGCTTACAGCCTAGTTGGTACAATGAGCAGTTCTTC
CASSLQPSWYNEQFF
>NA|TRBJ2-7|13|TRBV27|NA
TGTGCCAGCAGTGCCAGGGGGGACTACGAGCAGTACTTC
CASSARGDYEQYF
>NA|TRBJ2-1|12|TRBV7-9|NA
TGTGCCAGCAGCCAACTGAGGTATGAGCAGTTCTTC
CASSQLRYEQFF
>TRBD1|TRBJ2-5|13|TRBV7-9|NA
TGTGCCAGCAGCAGGACAGGGGAAGAGACCCAGTACTTC
CASSRTGEETQYF
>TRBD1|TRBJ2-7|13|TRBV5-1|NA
TGCGCCAGCAGCGCGACAGGGGTGGCCGAGCAGTACTTC
CASSATGVAEQYF
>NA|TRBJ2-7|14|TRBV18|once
TGTGCCAGCTCACCACCGTCAGAATCCTACGAGCAGTACTTC
CASSPPSESYEQYF
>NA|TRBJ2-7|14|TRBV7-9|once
TGTGCCAGCAGCTTAGGCGACGGGGCCTACGAGCAGTACTTC
CASSLGDGAYEQYF
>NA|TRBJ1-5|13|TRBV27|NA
TGTGCCAGCAGTCCACCGGGTGTTCAGCCCCAGCATTTT
CASSPPGVQPQHF
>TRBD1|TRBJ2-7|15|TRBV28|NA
TGTGCCAGCAGTTTAACGAAAACAGGGGTCTACGAGCAGTACTTC
CASSLTKTGVYEQYF
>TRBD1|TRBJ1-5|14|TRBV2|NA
TGTGCCAGCAGTGAGGACAGGGGCAATCAGCCCCAGCATTTT
CASSEDRGNQPQHF
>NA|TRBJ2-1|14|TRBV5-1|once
TGCGCCAGCAGCCCGAACTCTCAGGGCAATGAGCAGTTCTTC
CASSPNSQGNEQFF
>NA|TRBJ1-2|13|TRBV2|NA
TGTGCCAGCTGGGGGGGGAGAAGAATAGGCTACACCTTC
CASWGGRRIGYTF
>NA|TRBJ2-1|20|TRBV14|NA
TGTGCCAGCAGCCACATAGCGGCACTCCTCGGTGAACGCTTGGACAATGAGCAGTTCTTC
CASSHIAALLGERLDNEQFF
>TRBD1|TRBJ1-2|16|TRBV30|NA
TGTGCCTGGAGTATCTCGGGACAGTTCCTTTTGTATGGCTACACCTTC
CAWSISGQFLLYGYTF
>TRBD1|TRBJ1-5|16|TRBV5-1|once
TGCGCCAGCAGCTTGGGGGGACAGGGGGCAAGTCAGCCCCAGCATTTT
CASSLGGQGASQPQHF
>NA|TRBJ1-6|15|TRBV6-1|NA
TGTGCCAGCAGTGATTACGGGGTTCATAATTCACCCCTCCACTTT
CASSDYGVHNSPLHF
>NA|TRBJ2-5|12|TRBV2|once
TGTGCCAGCAGTGGGGCAGAAGAGACCCAGTACTTC
CASSGAEETQYF
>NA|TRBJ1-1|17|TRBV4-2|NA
TGTGCCAGCAGCCAAGACCCCCTAGAGGGAGGAATCACTGAAGCTTTCTTT
CASSQDPLEGGITEAFF
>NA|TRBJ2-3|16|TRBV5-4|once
TGTGCCAGCAGCTTATGGGGGCGGATAACCACAGATACGCAGTATTTT
CASSLWGRITTDTQYF
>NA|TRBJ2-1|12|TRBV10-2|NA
TGCGCCAGCAGTGAAAGCGGGAATGAGCAGTTCTTC
CASSESGNEQFF
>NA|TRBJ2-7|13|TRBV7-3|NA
TGTGCCAGCAGCTTAATTTCGGGGAATGAGCAGTACTTC
CASSLISGNEQYF
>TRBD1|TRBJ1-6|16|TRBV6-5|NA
TGTGCCAGCAGTTACAGATTGACAGGGGGAAGCTCACCCCTCCACTTT
CASSYRLTGGSSPLHF
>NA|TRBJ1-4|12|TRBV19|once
TGTGCCACCTTGACAGACTCGGAAAAACTGTTTTTT
CATLTDSEKLFF
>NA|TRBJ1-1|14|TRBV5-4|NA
TGTGCCAGCAGCTCCTCCACGGAGGGGAGTGAAGCTTTCTTT
CASSSSTEGSEAFF
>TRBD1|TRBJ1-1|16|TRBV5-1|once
TGCGCCAGCAGCTCTCGGACAGGGGGTTTGGACACTGAAGCTTTCTTT
CASSSRTGGLDTEAFF
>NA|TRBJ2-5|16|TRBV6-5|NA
TGTGCCAGCAGTTACCTTAGCGAATACTACCAAGAGACCCAGTACTTC
CASSYLSEYYQETQYF
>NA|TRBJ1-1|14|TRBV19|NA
TGTGCCAGTAGTACCGACAGCCGGAACACTGAAGCTTTCTTT
CASSTDSRNTEAFF
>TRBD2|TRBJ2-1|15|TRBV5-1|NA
TGCGCCAGCAGCCTAGCGGGAGGGTACTACAATGAGCAGTTCTTC
CASSLAGGYYNEQFF
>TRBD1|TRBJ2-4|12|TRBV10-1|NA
TGCGCCAGCAGTGACGGGACAGTAAAACAGTACTTC
CASSDGTVKQYF
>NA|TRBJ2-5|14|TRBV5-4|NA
TGTGCCAGCAGCTTCCCACAGGGTTCGGAGACCCAGTACTTC
CASSFPQGSETQYF
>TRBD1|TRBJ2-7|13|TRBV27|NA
TGTGCCAGCAGCCCGGGACAGGGCTACGAGCAGTACTTC
CASSPGQGYEQYF
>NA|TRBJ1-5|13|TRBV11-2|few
TGTGCCAGCAGGGGGGGGACTCATCAGCCCCAGCATTTT
CASRGGTHQPQHF
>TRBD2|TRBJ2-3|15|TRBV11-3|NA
TGTGCCAGCAGCGGCTACGGGGGGAGCACAGATACGCAGTATTTT
CASSGYGGSTDTQYF
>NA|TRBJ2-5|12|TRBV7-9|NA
TGTGCCATCTACGGGGTCGGAGAGACCCAGTACTTC
CAIYGVGETQYF
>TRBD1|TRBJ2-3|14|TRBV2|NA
TGTGCCAGTTACCGGGACAGCCCCACAGATACGCAGTATTTT
CASYRDSPTDTQYF
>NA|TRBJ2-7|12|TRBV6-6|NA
TGTGCCAGCAGACAGAGCGGCTACGAGCAGTACTTC
CASRQSGYEQYF
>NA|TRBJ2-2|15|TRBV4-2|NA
TGTGCCAGCAGCCAGCGACCGGGTTCCGCCGGGGAGCTGTTTTTT
CASSQRPGSAGELFF
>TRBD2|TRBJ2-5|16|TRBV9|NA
TGTGCCAGCAGCGTAGTTGGTAGCGGGGACCAAGAGACCCAGTACTTC
CASSVVGSGDQETQYF
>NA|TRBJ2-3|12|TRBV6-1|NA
TGTGCCAGCAGCAGGGAAAGGGATACGCAGTATTTT
CASSRERDTQYF
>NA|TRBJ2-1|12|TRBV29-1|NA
TGCAGCGTTGAACAGGGGGGCAATGAGCAGTTCTTC
CSVEQGGNEQFF
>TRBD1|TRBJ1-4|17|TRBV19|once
TGTGCCAGTAGTAGACGACAGGGGGGGACGACTAATGAAAAACTGTTTTTT
CASSRRQGGTTNEKLFF
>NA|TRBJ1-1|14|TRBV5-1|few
TGCGCCAGCAGCTTGGGGCCGGGGGACACTGAAGCTTTCTTT
CASSLGPGDTEAFF
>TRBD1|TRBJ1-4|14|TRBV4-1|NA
TGCGCCAGCAGCCAAGTGACAGGGGCCCATGGGCTGTTTTTT
CASSQVTGAHGLFF
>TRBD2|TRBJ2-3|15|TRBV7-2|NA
TGTGCCAGCAGCTTAACTAGCGGAGGGGCAGATACGCAGTATTTT
CASSLTSGGADTQYF
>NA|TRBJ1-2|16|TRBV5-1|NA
TGCGCCAGCAGCGAAGTCGGGGGAGCCCAAAACTATGGCTACACCTTC
CASSEVGGAQNYGYTF
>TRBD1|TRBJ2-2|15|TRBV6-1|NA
TGTGCCAGCAGTCTCCGGACAGGGAACACCGGGGAGCTGTTTTTT
CASSLRTGNTGELFF